This T cell receptor beta chain was identified during a study of T cells after posttransplantation cyclophosphamide. Overall study results and limits: Recipient CMV seropositivity and CMV reactivation strongly tracked TRB clonality.

Data came from immunoSEQ multiplex PCR; TCRdb stores just in-frame clones and leaves some out. The sample includes about 43,000 clones, 90% of them seen just once. A remark on this clone: Its antigen is undetermined.

This CDR3 comprises 15 residues. Germline lookup yields CDR1 ENHRY and CDR2 SYGVKD. V was cut by 2 bases and J by 1 base, with 11 bases left in between. Treatment was busulfan-fludarabine conditioning, a marrow graft, and cyclophosphamide on days +3 and +4. The rearrangement joins TRBV10-3 to TRBJ1-1, with D perhaps matching TRBD1 (6 bases). The sample here was PBMCs, taken roughly 60 days after allogeneic stem cell transplant with posttransplant cyclophosphamide. This clonotype was obtained from a male patient between 55 and 70 years old who received an allogeneic stem cell transplant from a related donor and was CMV-positive. Some T cells may trace back to the graft donor. The CDR3 region has the DNA TGTGCCATCAGTGAGCCCCCACAGGGGAACACTGAAGCTTTCTTT. This translates into CAISEPPQGNTEAFF.